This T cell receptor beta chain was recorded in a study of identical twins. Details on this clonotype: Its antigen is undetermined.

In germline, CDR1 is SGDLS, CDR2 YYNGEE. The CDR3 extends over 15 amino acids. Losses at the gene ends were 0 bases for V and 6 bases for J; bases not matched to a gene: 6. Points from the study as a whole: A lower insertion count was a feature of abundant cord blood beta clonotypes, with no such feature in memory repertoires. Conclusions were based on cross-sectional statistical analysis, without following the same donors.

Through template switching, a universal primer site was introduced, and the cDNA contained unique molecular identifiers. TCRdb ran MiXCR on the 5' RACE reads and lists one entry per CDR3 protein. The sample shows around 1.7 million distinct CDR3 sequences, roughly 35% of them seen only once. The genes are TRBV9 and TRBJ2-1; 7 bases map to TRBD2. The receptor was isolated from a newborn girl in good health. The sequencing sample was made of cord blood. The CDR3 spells CASSVGAGVGNEQFF. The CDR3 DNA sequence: TGTGCCAGCAGCGTAGGGGCGGGAGTAGGCAATGAGCAGTTCTTC.